This TCR beta chain was recovered during a study of blood T cell repertoires in COVID-19. The CDR3 spans 13 residues. V lost 3 bases, J lost 6 bases, and 11 bases lay in between. TCRdb's copy holds only in-frame clones and misses some; the assay was immunoSEQ multiplex PCR. The data show about 150,000 clones, less than 95% seen once. The receptor's source is a man aged 50 to 59 with acute or convalescent COVID-19. Sample: peripheral blood. The V call is TRBV12-3 or TRBV12-4, the J call TRBJ1-2, with D maybe TRBD1 (6 bases). CDR3 nucleotides: TGTGCCAGCAGTTTCGGGGGGACAAATGGCTACACCTTC. Translation gives CASSFGGTNGYTF.